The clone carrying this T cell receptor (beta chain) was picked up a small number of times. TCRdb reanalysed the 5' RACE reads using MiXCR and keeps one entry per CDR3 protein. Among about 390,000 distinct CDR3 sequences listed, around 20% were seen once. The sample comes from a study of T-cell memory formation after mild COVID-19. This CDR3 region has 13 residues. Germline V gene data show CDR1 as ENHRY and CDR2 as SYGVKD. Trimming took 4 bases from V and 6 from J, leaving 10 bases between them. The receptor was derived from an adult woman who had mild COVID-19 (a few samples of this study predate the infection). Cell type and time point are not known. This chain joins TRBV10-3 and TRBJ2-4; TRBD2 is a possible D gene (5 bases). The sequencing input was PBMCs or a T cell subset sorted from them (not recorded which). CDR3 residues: CAISVGEGNIQYF. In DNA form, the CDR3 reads TGTGCCATCAGTGTGGGAGAGGGAAACATTCAGTACTTC.